Below are 21 T cell receptor beta chains sequenced from a single sample in a study of radiation and T cells in renal cell carcinoma. As to time point: baseline pretreatment blood. Treatment of the sample: 15 Gy SBRT to primary tumor, nephrectomy 4 weeks later. Produced via immunoSEQ multiplex PCR; TCRdb's table is partial and in-frame only. The sample lists about 150,000 clones; 88% were seen once. Sequencing used blood, obtained from a patient whose treatment included radiotherapy and nephrectomy. Every receptor here comes from a woman between 65 and 79 years old with renal cell carcinoma.

The V call is TRBV25-1, the J call TRBJ1-5; TRBD1 is a possible D gene (5 bases). Trimming shortened V by 2 bases and J by 1 base, and 9 bases separated the two germline ends. The CDR3 covers 15 residues. Germline CDR1 and CDR2: MGHDK and SYGVNS. The CDR3, as DNA: TGTGCCAGCAGTGAACCCGGGGGAAGCAATCAGCCCCAGCATTTT. As protein: CASSEPGGSNQPQHF.

The chain recombines TRBV7-2 with TRBJ1-2; tentatively, D is TRBD1 (6 bases). The CDR3 totals 12 residues. Trimming stripped 1 base from V and 10 bases from J, with 10 bases between. Per the germline V gene, CDR1 is SGHTA and CDR2 is FQGNSA. As DNA, the CDR3 is TGTGCCAGCAGCTTAGGACAGGCGGTCTACACCTTC. It is translated as CASSLGQAVYTF.

This chain joins TRBV14 and TRBJ2-1, with 11 bases aligning to TRBD2. V shed 5 bases and J 5 bases; nucleotides not matched to a gene: 8. Per the germline V gene, CDR1 is SGHDN and CDR2 is FVKESK. This CDR3 is 16 amino acids long. CDR3 sequence (DNA): TGTGCCAGCAGCATCCGACTAGCGGGGATAGACAATGAGCAGTTCTTC. Translation gives CASSIRLAGIDNEQFF.

This chain connects TRBV6-1 to TRBJ2-3; tentatively, D is TRBD2 (5 bases). Trimming removed 5 bases at V and 2 bases at J, with 11 bases between. CDR3 length equals 14 residues. CDR1 is MNHNS and CDR2 is SASEGT in the germline V gene. This chain's CDR3 is CASSPRTDTDTQYF. Written as DNA, the CDR3 is TGTGCCAGCAGTCCCCGGACTGACACAGATACGCAGTATTTT.

The chain has TRBV15 and TRBJ1-2, with a weak D call TRBD1 (5 bases). V shed 2 bases and J shed 8 bases, with 15 bases lying between them. This CDR3 is 14 amino acids long. The V gene's germline CDR1 is LNHNV and CDR2 YYDKDF (reference sequence). The DNA of the CDR3 is TGTGCCACCAGCAGAAAGACGGACGAGGGGGGCTACACCTTC. Translating gives CATSRKTDEGGYTF.

The gene calls are TRBV6-5 and TRBJ2-5, with TRBD2 matching over 11 bases. The CDR3 runs to 15 residues. Germline V CDR1 and CDR2: MNHEY, SVGAGI. V gave up 5 bases and J gave up 3 bases; unmatched junction bases: 5. CDR3 sequence (DNA): TGTGCCAGCAGTGTGACTAGCGGGGCGAAAGAGACCCAGTACTTC. Its translation: CASSVTSGAKETQYF.

The CDR3 here is CASSTSTGYYSTYEQYF. Written as DNA, the CDR3 is TGTGCCAGCAGCACCTCTACAGGGTATTATTCAACCTACGAGCAGTACTTC. The chain is built from TRBV11-3 and TRBJ2-7, with D possibly matching TRBD1 (6 bases). The CDR3 spans 17 residues. V dropped 5 bases and J dropped 2 bases, with 22 bases sitting between them. From germline, CDR1 is SGHNT and CDR2 YENEEA.

The rearrangement links TRBV7-2 to TRBJ2-1; 7 nucleotides line up with TRBD1. The CDR3 length is 14 residues. Germline CDR1 and CDR2: SGHTA and FQGNSA. Germline trimming cut 5 bases from V and 1 base from J; bases unmatched to any gene: 2. The CDR3 protein is CASSRDSSYNEQFF. CDR3 nucleotides: TGTGCCAGCAGCCGGGACAGTTCCTACAATGAGCAGTTCTTC.

V usage is TRBV6-5 and J usage is TRBJ1-3; D unresolved. Trimming stripped 6 bases from V and 0 bases from J, with 12 bases between. Germline V gene sequence: CDR1 MNHEY, CDR2 SVGAGI. CDR3 length: 15 amino acids. In DNA, the CDR3 is TGTGCCAGCAGAAGGGCCCTACGCTCTGGAAACACCATATATTTT. It is translated as CASRRALRSGNTIYF.

This clone appeared once. The gene calls are TRBV11-3 and TRBJ2-7; TRBD2 might be the D (5 bases). Germline CDR1 and CDR2: SGHNT and YENEEA. CDR3 length equals 16 residues. Between the trimmed V and J ends, which lost 5 bases and 0 bases, there was a span of 17 bases. CDR3 residues: CASSPGEAGDSYEQYF. In DNA, the CDR3 is TGTGCCAGCAGCCCCGGCGAGGCCGGGGACTCCTACGAGCAGTACTTC. The full variable domain, its missing parts supplied by reference TRBV11-3 and TRBJ2-7, is EAGVVQSPRYKIIEKKQPVAFWCNPISGHNTLYWYLQNLGQGPELLIRYENEEAVDDSQLPKDRFSAERLKGVDSTLKIQPAELGDSAVYLCASSPGEAGDSYEQYFGPGTRLTVT.

For this clone: A junction boundary mismatches the germline segment, possibly from a read error. The V call is TRBV7-7, the J call TRBJ1-5; D might be TRBD1 (6 bases). Germline-derived CDR1 and CDR2 are SSHAT and FNYEAQ (reference sequence). The CDR3 totals 15 residues. The DNA for the CDR3 is TGTGCTAGCAGCTTATTCAGGGGAAGCAATCAGCCCCAGCATTTT. Encoded protein: CASSLFRGSNQPQHF.

The chain combines TRBV5-1 with TRBJ1-6; D is perhaps TRBD1 (5 bases). The CDR3 consists of 16 residues. CDR1 is SGHRS and CDR2 is YFSETQ in the germline V gene. The V gene lost 0 bases and the J gene lost 7 bases, with 14 bases spanning the gap. CDR3: CASSLASREGNSPLHF. CDR3 nucleotide sequence: TGCGCCAGCAGCTTGGCCTCTAGGGAGGGGAATTCACCCCTCCACTTT.

The CDR3 reads CASSRESNTDTQYF. The CDR3 DNA reads TGTGCCAGCAGCCGCGAGAGTAACACAGATACGCAGTATTTT. The chain has TRBV7-9 and TRBJ2-3; D remains unclear. The ends were cut back, 5 bases at V and 2 bases at J, with 11 bases in the middle. Germline V lookup: CDR1 SEHNR, CDR2 FQNEAQ (reference sequence). This CDR3 has 14 amino acids.

This clone was counted a single time. This rearrangement joins TRBV5-5 to TRBJ1-4, with D unresolved. CDR3 length equals 14 residues. Germline loops: CDR1 SGHKS, CDR2 YYEKEE (reference sequence). Trimming took 0 bases from V and 7 from J, leaving 10 bases between them. The chain's CDR3 is CASSLGNLREKLFF. Here the CDR3 DNA reads TGTGCCAGCAGCTTGGGGAACCTCCGTGAAAAACTGTTTTTT.

This chain connects TRBV5-1 to TRBJ2-1; D is uncertain. The germline gives CDR1 SGHRS, CDR2 YFSETQ. V lost 0 bases to trimming and J lost 5 bases, with 12 bases between them. The CDR3 spans 15 residues. The CDR3 spells CASSLDYAMHNEQFF. The CDR3 DNA is TGCGCCAGCAGCTTGGACTACGCGATGCACAATGAGCAGTTCTTC.

This clone was counted a single time. The chain recombines TRBV6-5 with TRBJ2-7; the match to TRBD1 covers 7 bases. CDR1 is MNHEY and CDR2 is SVGAGI in the germline V gene. This CDR3 is 14 amino acids long. Trimming at V came to 5 bases and at J to 5 bases, leaving 9 bases not matched to a gene. The CDR3 loop reads CASSRRTGGDEQYF. In DNA, the CDR3 is TGTGCCAGCAGTCGACGGACAGGAGGCGACGAGCAGTACTTC.

The rearrangement links TRBV15 to TRBJ1-2; D gene ambiguous. V lost 5 bases, J lost 7 bases, and 17 bases lay in between. Germline V gives CDR1 LNHNV, CDR2 YYDKDF (reference sequence). The CDR3 covers 14 residues. The CDR3 nucleotides are TGTGCCACCAGCCGAAGCGGTGTGGAGGGTGGCTACACCTTC. Amino acid sequence: CATSRSGVEGGYTF. The whole variable domain, remainder taken from reference TRBV15 and TRBJ1-2, is DAMVIQNPRYQVTQFGKPVTLSCSQTLNHNVMYWYQQKSSQAPKLLFHYYDKDFNNEADTPDNFQSRRPNTSFCFLDIRSPGLGDTAMYLCATSRSGVEGGYTFGSGTRLTVV.

On this clone itself: This CDR3 is also generated by other DNA sequences in the sample. The chain recombines TRBV6-5 with TRBJ1-5; D gene uncertain. The length of the CDR3 is 15 residues. CDR1 and CDR2 (germline): MNHEY, SVGAGI. Trimming took off 2 bases at V and 0 bases at J, with 8 bases between the two ends. The CDR3 reads CASSYGRNSNQPQHF. The CDR3 nucleotides are TGTGCCAGCAGTTACGGGCGGAATAGCAATCAGCCCCAGCATTTT.

V gene TRBV7-2 combines with J gene TRBJ1-6, with D possibly TRBD1 on 5 matching bases. The germline V gene encodes CDR1 SGHTA and CDR2 FQGNSA. The CDR3 has 13 residues. Between the trimmed V and J ends, which lost 5 bases and 9 bases, there was a span of 11 bases. The CDR3 nucleotides are TGTGCCAGCAGCAGACCGGGGGGTTCACCCCTCCACTTT. This codes for CASSRPGGSPLHF.

This clone has only a few counts. This chain links TRBV5-4 with TRBJ2-2; 7 bases are a match to TRBD1. Germline values: CDR1 SGHNT, CDR2 YYREEE (reference sequence). The CDR3 totals 15 residues. The V segment lost 6 bases and the J segment 6 bases; nucleotides outside the gene matches: 11. CDR3 sequence (DNA): TGTGCCAGCACCCCCGAGACAGGGTCGGCCGGGGAGCTGTTTTTT. Translated, it gives CASTPETGSAGELFF.

This clone appeared a single time. The chain joins TRBV27 to TRBJ2-3; D uncertain. The CDR3 length is 14 residues. Germline V CDR1 and CDR2: MNHEY, SMNVEV (reference sequence). The V end was cut by 5 bases, the J end by 0 bases, with 9 bases between. The CDR3 region is CASSQAPSTDTQYF. As DNA, the CDR3 is TGTGCCAGCAGTCAAGCTCCTAGCACAGATACGCAGTATTTT.